The sequence of this T cell receptor beta chain was determined in a study of Ad26.COV2.S vaccination and SARS-CoV-2 variants. Whole-study results and caveats: Vaccinees reportedly had broad spike-specific CD8+ and CD4+ T cell responses. Vaccine recipients showed a spike-specific TCR breadth that was higher than in placebo recipients.

Remarks on this clone: Its target is unknown.

Sequenced by immunoSEQ multiplex PCR; TCRdb stores in-frame clones only, minus some. The table includes around 300,000 clones, approximately 87% detected once. This sample's treatment: around 19 received Ad26.COV2.S at low or high dose, single or two shots; several received placebo; per-sample allocation not given. The samples date from day 63 after the first vaccine or placebo injection. Ad26.COV2.S expressed prefusion-stabilized spike from the original Wuhan strain. This receptor was identified in a person aged 18-65 years who received the Ad26.COV2.S COVID-19 vaccine or a placebo. The sample in question was peripheral blood, obtained in a trial of Ad26.COV2.S vaccine versus placebo.

This chain's CDR3 is CAWSVPGYYGYTF. The CDR3, as DNA: TGTGCCTGGAGTGTACCCGGATACTATGGCTACACCTTC. This chain uses TRBV30 with TRBJ1-2; D is unclear. CDR1 GTSNPN and CDR2 SVGIG come from the germline V gene (reference sequence). V lost 0 bases to trimming and J lost 3 bases, with 8 bases between them. The CDR3 contains 13 residues.